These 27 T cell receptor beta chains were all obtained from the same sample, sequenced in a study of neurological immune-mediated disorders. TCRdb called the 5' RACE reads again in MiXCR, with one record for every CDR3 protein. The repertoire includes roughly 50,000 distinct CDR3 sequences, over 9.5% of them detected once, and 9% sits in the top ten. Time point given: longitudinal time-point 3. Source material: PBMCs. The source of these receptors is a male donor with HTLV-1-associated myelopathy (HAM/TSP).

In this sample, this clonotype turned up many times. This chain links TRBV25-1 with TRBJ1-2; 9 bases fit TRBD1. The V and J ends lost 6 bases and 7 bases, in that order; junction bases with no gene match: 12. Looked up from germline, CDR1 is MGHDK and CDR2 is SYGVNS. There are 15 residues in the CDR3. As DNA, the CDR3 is TGTGCCAGCAGAGCTTCCGGACAGGGGCCCGGTGGCTACACCTTC. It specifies CASRASGQGPGGYTF.

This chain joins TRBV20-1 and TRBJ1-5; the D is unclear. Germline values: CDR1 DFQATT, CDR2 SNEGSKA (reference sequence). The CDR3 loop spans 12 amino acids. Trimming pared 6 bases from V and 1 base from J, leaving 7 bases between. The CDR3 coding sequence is TGCAGTGCCGGCAAGAGCAATCAGCCCCAGCATTTT. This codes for CSAGKSNQPQHF.

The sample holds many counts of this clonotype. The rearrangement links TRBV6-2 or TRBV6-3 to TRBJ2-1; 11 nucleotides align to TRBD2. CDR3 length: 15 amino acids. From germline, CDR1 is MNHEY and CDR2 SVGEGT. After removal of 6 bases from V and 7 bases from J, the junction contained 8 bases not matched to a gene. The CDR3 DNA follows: TGTGCCAGCAGCCCACCTAGCGGGGGGCCTAATGAGCAGTTCTTC. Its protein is CASSPPSGGPNEQFF.

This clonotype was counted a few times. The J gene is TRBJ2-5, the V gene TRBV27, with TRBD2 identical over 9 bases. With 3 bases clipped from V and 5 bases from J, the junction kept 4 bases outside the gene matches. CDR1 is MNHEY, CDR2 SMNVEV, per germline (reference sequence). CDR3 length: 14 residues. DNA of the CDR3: TGTGCCAGCAGTTTGGGACTAGCAGGGGAGACCCAGTACTTC. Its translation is CASSLGLAGETQYF.

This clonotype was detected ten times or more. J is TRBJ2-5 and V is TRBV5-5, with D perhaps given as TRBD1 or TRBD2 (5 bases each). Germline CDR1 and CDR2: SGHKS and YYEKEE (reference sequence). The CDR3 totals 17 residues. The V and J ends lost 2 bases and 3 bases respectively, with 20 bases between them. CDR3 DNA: TGTGCCAGCAGCTTATATCCGGGACCCGGGAAAAAAGAGACCCAGTACTTC. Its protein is CASSLYPGPGKKETQYF.

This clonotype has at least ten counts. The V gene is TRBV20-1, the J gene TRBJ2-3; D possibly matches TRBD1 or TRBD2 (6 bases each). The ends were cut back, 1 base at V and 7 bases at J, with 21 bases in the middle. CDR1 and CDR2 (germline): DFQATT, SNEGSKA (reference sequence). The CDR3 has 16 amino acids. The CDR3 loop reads CSARAQFAGGSHTQYF. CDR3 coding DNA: TGCAGTGCTAGAGCCCAATTTGCCGGGGGCAGCCATACGCAGTATTTT.

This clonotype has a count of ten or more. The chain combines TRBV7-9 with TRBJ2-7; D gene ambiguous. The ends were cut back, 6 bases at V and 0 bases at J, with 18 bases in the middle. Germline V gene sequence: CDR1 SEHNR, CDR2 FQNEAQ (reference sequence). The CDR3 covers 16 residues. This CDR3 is CASRHPQDKSSYEQYF. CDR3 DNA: TGTGCCAGCAGGCACCCCCAAGACAAGAGCTCCTACGAGCAGTACTTC.

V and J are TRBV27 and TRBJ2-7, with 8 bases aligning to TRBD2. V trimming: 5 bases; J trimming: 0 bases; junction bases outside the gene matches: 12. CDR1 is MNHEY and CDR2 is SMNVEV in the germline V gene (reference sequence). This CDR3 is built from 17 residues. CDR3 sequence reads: CASSRWVQRGSSYEQYF. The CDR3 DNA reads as TGTGCCAGCAGTAGGTGGGTTCAGCGGGGGAGCTCCTACGAGCAGTACTTC.

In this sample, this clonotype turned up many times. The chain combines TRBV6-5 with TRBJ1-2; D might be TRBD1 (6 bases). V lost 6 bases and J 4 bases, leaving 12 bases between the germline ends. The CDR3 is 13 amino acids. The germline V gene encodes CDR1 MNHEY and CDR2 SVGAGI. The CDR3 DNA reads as TGTGCCAGCAGAGTAGACAGGACCTATGGCTACACCTTC. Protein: CASRVDRTYGYTF.

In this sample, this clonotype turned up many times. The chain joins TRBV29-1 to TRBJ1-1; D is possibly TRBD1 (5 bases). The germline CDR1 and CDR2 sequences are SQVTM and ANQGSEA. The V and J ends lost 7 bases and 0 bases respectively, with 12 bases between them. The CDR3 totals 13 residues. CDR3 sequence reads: CSAMTAMNTEAFF. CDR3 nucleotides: TGCAGCGCTATGACAGCCATGAACACTGAAGCTTTCTTT. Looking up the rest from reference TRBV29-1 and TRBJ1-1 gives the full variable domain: SAVISQKPSRDICQRGTSLTIQCQVDSQVTMMFWYRQQPGQSLTLIATANQGSEATYESGFVIDKFPISRPNLTFSTLTVSNMSPEDSSIYLCSAMTAMNTEAFFGQGTRLTVV.

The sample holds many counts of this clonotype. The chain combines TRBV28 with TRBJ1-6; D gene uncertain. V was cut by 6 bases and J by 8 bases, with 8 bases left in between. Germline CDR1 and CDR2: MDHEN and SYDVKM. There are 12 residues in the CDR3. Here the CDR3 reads CASSQSHSPLHF. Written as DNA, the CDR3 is TGTGCCAGCAGCCAGTCCCATTCACCCCTCCACTTT.

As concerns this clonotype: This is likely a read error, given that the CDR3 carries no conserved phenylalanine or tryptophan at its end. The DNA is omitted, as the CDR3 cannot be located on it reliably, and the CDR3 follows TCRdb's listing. The CDR3 spells CASSFHDRPTEALL. The rearrangement uses TRBV7-8 and TRBJ1-1; the DNA was not compared with TRBD1, the D call given in the table. Termini included, the CDR3 measures 14 amino acids. Germline loops: CDR1 SGHVS, CDR2 FQNEAQ.

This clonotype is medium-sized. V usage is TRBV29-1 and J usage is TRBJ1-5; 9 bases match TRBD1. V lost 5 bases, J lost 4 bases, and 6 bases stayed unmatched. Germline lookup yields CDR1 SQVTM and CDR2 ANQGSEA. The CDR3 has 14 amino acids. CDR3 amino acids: CSVTTGGRNQPQHF. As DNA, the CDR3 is TGCAGCGTTACAACAGGGGGCAGGAATCAGCCCCAGCATTTT.

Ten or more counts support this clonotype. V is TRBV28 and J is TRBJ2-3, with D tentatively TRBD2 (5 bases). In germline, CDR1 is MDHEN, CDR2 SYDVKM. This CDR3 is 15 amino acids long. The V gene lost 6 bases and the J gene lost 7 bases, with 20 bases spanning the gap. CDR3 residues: CASSPASGRKNTQYF. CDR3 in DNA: TGTGCCAGCAGCCCCGCTTCGGGAAGAAAGAATACGCAGTATTTT.

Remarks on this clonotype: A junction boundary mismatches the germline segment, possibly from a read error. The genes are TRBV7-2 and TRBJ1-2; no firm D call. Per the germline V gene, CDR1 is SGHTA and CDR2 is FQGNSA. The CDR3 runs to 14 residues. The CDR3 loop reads CASSLVVGNYVYTF. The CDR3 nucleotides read TGTGCCAGCAGCTTAGTTGTAGGGAACTATGTCTACACCTTC.

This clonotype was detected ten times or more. For the CDR3, the DNA is TGTGCCAGCAGCCAAGGGCTTCCGAACACTGAAGCTTTCTTT. This encodes CASSQGLPNTEAFF. The chain joins TRBV3-1 to TRBJ1-1; D not certain. V shed 1 base and J shed 1 base, with 7 bases lying between them. This CDR3 region has 14 residues. Germline loops: CDR1 LGHDT, CDR2 YNNKEL (reference sequence).

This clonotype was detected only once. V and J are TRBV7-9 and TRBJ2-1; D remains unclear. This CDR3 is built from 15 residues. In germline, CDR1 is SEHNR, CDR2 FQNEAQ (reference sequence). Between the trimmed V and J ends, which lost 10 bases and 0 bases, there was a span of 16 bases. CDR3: CATIPDRTSYNEQFF. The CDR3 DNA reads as TGTGCCACCATACCTGACCGTACCTCCTACAATGAGCAGTTCTTC.

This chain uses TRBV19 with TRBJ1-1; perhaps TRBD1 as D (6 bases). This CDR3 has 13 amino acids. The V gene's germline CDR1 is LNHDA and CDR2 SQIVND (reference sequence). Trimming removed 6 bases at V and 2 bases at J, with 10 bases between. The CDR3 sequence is CASSTGINTEAFF. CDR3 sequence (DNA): TGTGCCAGTAGCACAGGGATAAACACTGAAGCTTTCTTT.

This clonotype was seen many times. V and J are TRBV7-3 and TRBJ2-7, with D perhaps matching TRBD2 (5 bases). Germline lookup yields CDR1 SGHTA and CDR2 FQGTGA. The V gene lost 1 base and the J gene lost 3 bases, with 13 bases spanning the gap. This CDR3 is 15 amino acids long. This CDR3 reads CASSLMAGGYYEQYF. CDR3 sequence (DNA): TGTGCCAGCAGCTTAATGGCCGGAGGCTACTACGAGCAGTACTTC.

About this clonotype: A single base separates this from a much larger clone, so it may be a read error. The CDR3 is CVSSSPTADTGYTF. CDR3 sequence (DNA): TGCGTCAGCAGCTCTCCGACAGCCGACACCGGCTACACCTTC. The chain links TRBV5-1 to TRBJ1-2; TRBD1 is a possible D gene (5 bases). The germline V gene has CDR1 SGHRS and CDR2 YFSETQ. The CDR3 is made up of 14 amino acids.

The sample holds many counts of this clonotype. CDR3 bases: TGTGCCAGCACCCGCACAGGCGCCCAAGAGACCCAGTACTTC. Translation: CASTRTGAQETQYF. The rearrangement links TRBV7-2 to TRBJ2-5; tentative D call: TRBD1 (5 bases). Germline values: CDR1 SGHTA, CDR2 FQGNSA. The CDR3 has 14 amino acids. V was shortened by 7 bases and J by 1 base, with 13 bases between the two germline ends.

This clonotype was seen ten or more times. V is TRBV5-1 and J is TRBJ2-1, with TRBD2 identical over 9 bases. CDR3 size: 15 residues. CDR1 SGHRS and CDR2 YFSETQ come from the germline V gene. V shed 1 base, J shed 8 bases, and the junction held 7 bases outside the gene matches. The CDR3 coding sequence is TGCGCCAGCAGCTTGACTAGCGGGTATTTCGATGAGCAGTTCTTC. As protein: CASSLTSGYFDEQFF.

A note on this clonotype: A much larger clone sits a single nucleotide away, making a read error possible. The CDR3: CASSPVGGLDYSYTF. CDR3 DNA sequence: TGCGCCAGCAGCCCCGTGGGGGGGTTGGACTATAGCTACACCTTC. The chain combines TRBV5-1 with TRBJ1-2, with TRBD1 as a possible D gene (5 bases). The CDR3 totals 15 residues. CDR1 and CDR2 (germline): SGHRS, YFSETQ.

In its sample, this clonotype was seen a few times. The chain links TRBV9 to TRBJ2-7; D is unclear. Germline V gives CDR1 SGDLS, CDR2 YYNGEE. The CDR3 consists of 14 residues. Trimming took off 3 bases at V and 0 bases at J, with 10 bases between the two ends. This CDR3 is CASSAEQSSYEQYF. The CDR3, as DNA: TGTGCCAGCAGCGCCGAACAAAGCTCCTACGAGCAGTACTTC.

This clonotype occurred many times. The CDR3 reads CASSRSPGFGANTEAFF. CDR3 DNA sequence: TGCGCCAGCAGCCGATCTCCGGGGTTCGGGGCCAACACTGAAGCTTTCTTT. The chain is built from TRBV5-1 and TRBJ1-1, with D perhaps TRBD1 (5 bases). Germline lookup yields CDR1 SGHRS and CDR2 YFSETQ. This CDR3 spans 17 amino acids. Trimming stripped 4 bases from V and 2 bases from J, with 21 bases between.

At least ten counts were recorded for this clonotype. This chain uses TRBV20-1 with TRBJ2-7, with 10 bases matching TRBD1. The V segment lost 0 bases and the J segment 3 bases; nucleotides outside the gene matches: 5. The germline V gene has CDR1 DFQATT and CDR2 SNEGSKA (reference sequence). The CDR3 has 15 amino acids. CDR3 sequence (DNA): TGCAGTGCTAGAGATAGGGACAGGGGAGACTACGAGCAGTACTTC. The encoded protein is CSARDRDRGDYEQYF.

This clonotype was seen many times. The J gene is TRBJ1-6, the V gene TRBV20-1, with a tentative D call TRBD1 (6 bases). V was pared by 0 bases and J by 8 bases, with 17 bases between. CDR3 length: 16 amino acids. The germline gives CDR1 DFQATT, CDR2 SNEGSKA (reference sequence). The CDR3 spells CSARDEGGSVHSPLHF. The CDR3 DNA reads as TGCAGTGCTAGAGATGAGGGGGGGAGTGTACATTCACCCCTCCACTTT.